The present T cell receptor (beta chain) was sequenced within a study of blood T cell repertoires in COVID-19. Study summary: Acute and convalescent COVID-19 specimens originated in the United States, Italy and Spain. Sources were T cells, B-cell-depleted T cells, or PBMCs; the material itself was cDNA or gDNA.

As originally analysed: Estimation of nucleated cell counts was performed using reference gene primer amplification. Generated by immunoSEQ multiplex PCR, the TCRdb table keeps only in-frame clones and is missing some. The D gene and trimming were derived from the DNA, and the V and J assignments and clone size from that table. The sample consists of a few hundred thousand clones, 80% to 90% of them appearing once. V shed 4 bases and J shed 2 bases, with 17 bases lying between them. In germline, CDR1 is SGHRS, CDR2 YFSETQ. The CDR3 totals 16 residues. The receptor was derived from a woman aged 40 to 50 who had recovered from COVID-19. This sequence joins TRBV5-1 and TRBJ2-3, with a tentative D call TRBD1 (6 bases). Material for sequencing was peripheral blood. The chain's CDR3 is CASSLAGGLFTDTQYF. CDR3 coding DNA: TGCGCCAGCAGCCTAGCTGGGGGCCTTTTCACAGATACGCAGTATTTT.